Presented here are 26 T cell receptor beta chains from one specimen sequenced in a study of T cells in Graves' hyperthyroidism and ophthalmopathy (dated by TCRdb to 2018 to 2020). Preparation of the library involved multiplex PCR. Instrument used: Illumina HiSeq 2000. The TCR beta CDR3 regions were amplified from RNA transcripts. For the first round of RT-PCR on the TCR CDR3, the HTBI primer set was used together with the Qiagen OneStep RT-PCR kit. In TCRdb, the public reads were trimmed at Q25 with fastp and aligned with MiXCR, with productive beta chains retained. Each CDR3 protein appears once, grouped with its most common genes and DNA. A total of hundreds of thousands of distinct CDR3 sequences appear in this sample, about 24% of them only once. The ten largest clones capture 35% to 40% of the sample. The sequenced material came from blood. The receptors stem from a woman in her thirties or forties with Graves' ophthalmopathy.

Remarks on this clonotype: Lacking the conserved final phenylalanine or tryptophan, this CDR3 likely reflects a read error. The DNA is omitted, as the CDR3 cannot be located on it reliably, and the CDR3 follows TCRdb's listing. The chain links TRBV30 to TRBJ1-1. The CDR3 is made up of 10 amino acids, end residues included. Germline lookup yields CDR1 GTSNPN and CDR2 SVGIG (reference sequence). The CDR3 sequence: CAWSEVEAFL.

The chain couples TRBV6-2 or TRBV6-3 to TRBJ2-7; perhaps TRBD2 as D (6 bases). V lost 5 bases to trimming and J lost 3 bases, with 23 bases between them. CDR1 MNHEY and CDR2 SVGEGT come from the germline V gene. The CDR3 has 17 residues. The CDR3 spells CASSRPGVGDVSYEQYF. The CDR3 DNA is TGTGCCAGCAGTCGCCCGGGAGTAGGGGACGTGAGCTACGAGCAGTACTTC.

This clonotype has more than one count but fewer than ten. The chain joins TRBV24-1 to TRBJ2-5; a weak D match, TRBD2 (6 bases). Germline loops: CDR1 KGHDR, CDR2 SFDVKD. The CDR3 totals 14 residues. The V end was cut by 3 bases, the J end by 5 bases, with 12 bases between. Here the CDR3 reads CATSDKLAGETQYF. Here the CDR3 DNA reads TGTGCCACCAGTGATAAACTAGCCGGGGAGACCCAGTACTTC.

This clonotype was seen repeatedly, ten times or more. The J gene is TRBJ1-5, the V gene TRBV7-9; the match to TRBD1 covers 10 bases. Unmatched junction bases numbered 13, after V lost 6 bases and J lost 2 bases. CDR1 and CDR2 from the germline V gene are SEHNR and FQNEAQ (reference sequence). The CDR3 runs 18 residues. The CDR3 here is CASSHQPGQGFGNQPQHF. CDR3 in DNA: TGTGCCAGCAGTCACCAGCCGGGACAGGGGTTCGGCAATCAGCCCCAGCATTTT.

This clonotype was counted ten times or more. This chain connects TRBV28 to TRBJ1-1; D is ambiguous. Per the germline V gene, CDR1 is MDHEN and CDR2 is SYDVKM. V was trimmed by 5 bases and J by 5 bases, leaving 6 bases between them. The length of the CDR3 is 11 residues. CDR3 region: CASSRNTEAFF. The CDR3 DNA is TGTGCCAGCAGTCGGAATACTGAAGCTTTCTTT.

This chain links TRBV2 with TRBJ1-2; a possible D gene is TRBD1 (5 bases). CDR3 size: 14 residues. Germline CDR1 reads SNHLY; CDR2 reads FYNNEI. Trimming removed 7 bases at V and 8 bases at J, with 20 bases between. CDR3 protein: CASTEREGLSGYTF. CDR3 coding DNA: TGTGCCAGCACCGAAAGAGAGGGGCTATCCGGCTACACCTTC.

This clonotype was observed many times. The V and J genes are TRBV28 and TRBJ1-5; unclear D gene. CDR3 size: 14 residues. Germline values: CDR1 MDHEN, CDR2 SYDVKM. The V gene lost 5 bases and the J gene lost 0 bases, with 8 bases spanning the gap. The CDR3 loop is CASSLRSSNQPQHF. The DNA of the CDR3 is TGTGCCAGCAGTCTTAGGAGTAGCAATCAGCCCCAGCATTTT.

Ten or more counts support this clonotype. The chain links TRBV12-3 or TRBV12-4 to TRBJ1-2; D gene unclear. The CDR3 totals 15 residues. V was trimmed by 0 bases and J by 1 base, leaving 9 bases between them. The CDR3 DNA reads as TGTGCCAGCAGTTTAGCTAGGTCTGATAACTATGGCTACACCTTC. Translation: CASSLARSDNYGYTF.

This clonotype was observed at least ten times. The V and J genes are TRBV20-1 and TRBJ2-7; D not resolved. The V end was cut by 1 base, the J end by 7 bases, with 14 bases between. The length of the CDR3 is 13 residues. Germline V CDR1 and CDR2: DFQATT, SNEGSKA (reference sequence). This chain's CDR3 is CSARGRKLGEQYF. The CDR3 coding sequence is TGCAGTGCTAGAGGGCGAAAACTGGGGGAGCAGTACTTC.

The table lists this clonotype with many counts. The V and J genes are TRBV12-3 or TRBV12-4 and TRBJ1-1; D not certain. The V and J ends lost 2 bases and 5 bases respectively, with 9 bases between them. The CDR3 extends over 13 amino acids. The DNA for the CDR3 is TGTGCCAGCAGTTTAAAGGCTCGGACTGAAGCTTTCTTT. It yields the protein CASSLKARTEAFF.

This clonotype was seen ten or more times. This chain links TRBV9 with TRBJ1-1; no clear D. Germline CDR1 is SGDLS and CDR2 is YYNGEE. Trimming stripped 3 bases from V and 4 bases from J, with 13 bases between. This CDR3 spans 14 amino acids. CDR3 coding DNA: TGTGCCAGCAGCGCCCCGCAAGGTGCCACTGAAGCTTTCTTT. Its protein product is CASSAPQGATEAFF.

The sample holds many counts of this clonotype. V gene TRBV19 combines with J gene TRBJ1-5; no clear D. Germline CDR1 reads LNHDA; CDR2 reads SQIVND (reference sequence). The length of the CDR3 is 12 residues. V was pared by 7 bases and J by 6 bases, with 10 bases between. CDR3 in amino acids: CASNQLGQPQHF. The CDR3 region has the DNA TGTGCCAGTAACCAACTTGGTCAGCCCCAGCATTTT.

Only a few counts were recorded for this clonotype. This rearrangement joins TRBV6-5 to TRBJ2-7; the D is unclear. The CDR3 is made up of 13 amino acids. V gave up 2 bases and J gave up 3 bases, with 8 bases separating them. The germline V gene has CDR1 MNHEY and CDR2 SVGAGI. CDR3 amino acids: CASSYGVDYEQYF. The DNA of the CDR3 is TGTGCCAGCAGTTACGGAGTTGACTACGAGCAGTACTTC.

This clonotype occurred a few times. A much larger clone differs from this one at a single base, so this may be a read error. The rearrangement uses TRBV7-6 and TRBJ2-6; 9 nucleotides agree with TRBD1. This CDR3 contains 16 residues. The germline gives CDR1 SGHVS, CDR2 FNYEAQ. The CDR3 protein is CAISSTGGAGANVLTF. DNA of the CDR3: TGTGCCATCAGCAGTACAGGGGGCGCTGGGGCCAACGTCCTGACTTTC.

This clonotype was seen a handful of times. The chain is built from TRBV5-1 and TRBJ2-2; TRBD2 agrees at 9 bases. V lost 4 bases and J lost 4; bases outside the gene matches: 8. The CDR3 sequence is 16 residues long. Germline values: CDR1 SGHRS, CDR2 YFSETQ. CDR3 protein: CASSHSGSTGTGELFF. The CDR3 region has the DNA TGCGCCAGCAGCCATAGCGGGAGCACGGGCACCGGGGAGCTGTTTTTT.

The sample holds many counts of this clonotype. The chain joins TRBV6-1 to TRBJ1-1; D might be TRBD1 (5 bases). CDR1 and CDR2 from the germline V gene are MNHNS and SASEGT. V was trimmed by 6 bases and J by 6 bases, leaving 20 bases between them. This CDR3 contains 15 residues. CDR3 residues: CASSPRGGRGPEAFF. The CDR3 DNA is TGTGCCAGCAGCCCCCGCGGGGGGAGAGGCCCTGAAGCTTTCTTT.

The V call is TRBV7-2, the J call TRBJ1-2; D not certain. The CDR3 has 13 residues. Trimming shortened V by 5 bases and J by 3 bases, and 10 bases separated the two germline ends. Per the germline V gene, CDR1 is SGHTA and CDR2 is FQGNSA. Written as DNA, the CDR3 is TGTGCCAGCAGCGTGACGTGGGACTATGGCTACACCTTC. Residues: CASSVTWDYGYTF.

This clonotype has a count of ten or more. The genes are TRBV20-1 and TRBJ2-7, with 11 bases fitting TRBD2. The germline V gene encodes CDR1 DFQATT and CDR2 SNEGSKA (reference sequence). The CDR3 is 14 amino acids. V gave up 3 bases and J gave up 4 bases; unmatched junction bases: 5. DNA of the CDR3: TGCAGTGCTAGGACCGGACTAGCGGGTTACGAGCAGTACTTC. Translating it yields CSARTGLAGYEQYF.

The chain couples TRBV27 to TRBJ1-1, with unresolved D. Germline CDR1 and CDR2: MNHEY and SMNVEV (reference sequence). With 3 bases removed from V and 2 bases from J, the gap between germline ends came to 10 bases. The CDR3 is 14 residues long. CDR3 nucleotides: TGTGCCAGCAGTTTTAATTGGGGAAACACTGAAGCTTTCTTT. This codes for CASSFNWGNTEAFF.

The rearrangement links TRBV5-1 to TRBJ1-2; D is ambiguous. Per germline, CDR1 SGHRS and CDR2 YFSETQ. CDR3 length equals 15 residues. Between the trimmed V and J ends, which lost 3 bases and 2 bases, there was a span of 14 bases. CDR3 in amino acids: CASSSGASGNYGYTF. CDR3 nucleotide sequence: TGCGCCAGCAGCTCGGGAGCTTCGGGCAACTATGGCTACACCTTC.

The CDR3 DNA is TGTGCCAGCAGCTTAGTAGGGGGTAACACCGGGGAGCTGTTTTTT. Translated: CASSLVGGNTGELFF. The gene calls are TRBV7-9 and TRBJ2-2, with a possible D match to TRBD1 (6 bases). CDR1 is SEHNR, CDR2 FQNEAQ, per germline (reference sequence). V lost 1 base, J lost 2 bases, and 8 bases lay in between. The CDR3 has 15 residues.

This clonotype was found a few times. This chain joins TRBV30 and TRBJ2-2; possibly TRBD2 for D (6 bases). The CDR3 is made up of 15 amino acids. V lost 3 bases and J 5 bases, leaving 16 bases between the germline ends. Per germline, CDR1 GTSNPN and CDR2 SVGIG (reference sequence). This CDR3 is CAWSRRREPTGELFF. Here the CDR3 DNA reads TGTGCCTGGAGCCGTAGGAGGGAGCCAACCGGGGAGCTGTTTTTT.

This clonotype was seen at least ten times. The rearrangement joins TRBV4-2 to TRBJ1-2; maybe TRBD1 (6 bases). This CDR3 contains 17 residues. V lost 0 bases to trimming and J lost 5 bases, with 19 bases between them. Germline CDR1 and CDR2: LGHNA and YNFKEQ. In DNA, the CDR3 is TGTGCCAGCAGCCAAGACCAGCGGCGGGGGGCGCGTTATGGCTACACCTTC. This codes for CASSQDQRRGARYGYTF.

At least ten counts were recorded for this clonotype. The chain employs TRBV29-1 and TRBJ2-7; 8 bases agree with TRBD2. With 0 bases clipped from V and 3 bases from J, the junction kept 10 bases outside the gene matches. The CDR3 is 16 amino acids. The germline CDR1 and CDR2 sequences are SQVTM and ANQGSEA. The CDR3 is CSVEDRSGGPYYEQYF. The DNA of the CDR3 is TGCAGCGTTGAAGATCGGTCGGGAGGGCCCTACTACGAGCAGTACTTC.

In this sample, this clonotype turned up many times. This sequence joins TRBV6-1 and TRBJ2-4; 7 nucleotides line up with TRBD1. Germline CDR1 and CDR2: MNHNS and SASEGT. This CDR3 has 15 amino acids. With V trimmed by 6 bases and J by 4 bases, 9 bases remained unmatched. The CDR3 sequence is CASRRDSLPKNIQYF. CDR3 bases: TGTGCCAGCAGACGGGACAGCCTCCCGAAAAACATTCAGTACTTC.

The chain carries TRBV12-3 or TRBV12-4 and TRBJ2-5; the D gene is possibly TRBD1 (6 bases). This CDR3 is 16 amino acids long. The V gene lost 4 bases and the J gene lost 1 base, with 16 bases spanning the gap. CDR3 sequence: CASSYPPGHPQETQYF. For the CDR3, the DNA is TGTGCCAGCAGTTACCCTCCGGGACACCCCCAAGAGACCCAGTACTTC.